These T cell receptor beta chains were read from a single sample in a study of patients and donors after allogeneic stem cell transplantation. TCRdb ran MiXCR on the RT-PCR reads and lists one entry per CDR3 protein. Among over 350,000 distinct CDR3 sequences, 15% to 20% were seen once, and the ten largest hold around 7.9%. The sample taken for sequencing was blood, either unsorted or a sorted T cell fraction (not recorded which). The receptors come from a human donor who was either an allogeneic HSCT recipient or a stem cell or donor lymphocyte infusion donor (not recorded which). It is not recorded whose cells these are; they may come from a transplant donor. CDR3s include the opening cysteine and the closing phenylalanine or tryptophan. D genes are given only for firm matches. Clone size, where shown, is once, few, many, or a class for clones that have expanded.

TGTGCCAGCAGCCCAACCAGGTACCAGCAGTACTTC | CASSPTRYQQYF | TRBJ2-7 | 12 | . | many | TRBV7-6
TGTGCCAGCAGCTTACGCGACGACAGCAATCAGCCCCAGCATTTT | CASSLRDDSNQPQHF | TRBJ1-5 | 15 | . | . | TRBV5-5
TGTGCCAGCTCACCACCGGCCAGTACAGATACGCAGTATTTT | CASSPPASTDTQYF | TRBJ2-3 | 14 | . | many | TRBV18
TGTGCCAGCAAACCGGGACTAGCGGGGAACAATGAGCAGTTCTTC | CASKPGLAGNNEQFF | TRBJ2-1 | 15 | TRBD2 | few | TRBV11-2
TGTGCCAGCTCACCCTTCCTTACCGGGGGAGAGACCCAGTACTTC | CASSPFLTGGETQYF | TRBJ2-5 | 15 | . | . | TRBV18
TGTGCCAGCAGCCACCGACTAGACACCGGGGAGCTGTTTTTT | CASSHRLDTGELFF | TRBJ2-2 | 14 | . | many | TRBV12-3/TRBV12-4
TGTGCCAGCAGCTTTTCATCCGTTGGACTGAACACTGAAGCTTTCTTT | CASSFSSVGLNTEAFF | TRBJ1-1 | 16 | . | few | TRBV7-9
TGCAGTGCCTCTGACTCAACCTCCTACAATGAGCAGTTCTTC | CSASDSTSYNEQFF | TRBJ2-1 | 14 | . | . | TRBV20-1
TGCAGTGCTAGTCGGCAGTCTGAAGCTTTCTTT | CSASRQSEAFF | TRBJ1-1 | 11 | . | . | TRBV20-1
TGTGCCAGCAGCCTTTATGACCGGCTGTTTTTT | CASSLYDRLFF | TRBJ2-2 | 11 | . | . | TRBV12-3/TRBV12-4
TGTGCCAGCTGCGCAAGGACTCAGAACACTGAAGCTTTCTTT | CASCARTQNTEAFF | TRBJ1-1 | 14 | . | few | TRBV2
TGCAGTGCTAGAGACAAGCTGGGACTAGCGGTCCCAACCCCTTACAATGAGCAGTTCTTC | CSARDKLGLAVPTPYNEQFF | TRBJ2-1 | 20 | TRBD2 | few | TRBV20-1
TGTGCCACCTCCCAGGGGCCAGGACGGCCCCAGCATTTT | CATSQGPGRPQHF | TRBJ1-5 | 13 | . | . | TRBV7-9
TGTGCCAGCGGGCTAAGGAGACAGGCCGGGGGAGAGACCCAGTACTTC | CASGLRRQAGGETQYF | TRBJ2-5 | 16 | . | many | TRBV7-9
TGTGCCAGTAGTATAGAGGGACTAGCGGGACGAAAGCAGAATGAGCAGTTCTTC | CASSIEGLAGRKQNEQFF | TRBJ2-1 | 18 | TRBD2 | . | TRBV19
TGTGCCAGCAGCCAGGCGAGCGGCCAAGAGACCCAGTACTTC | CASSQASGQETQYF | TRBJ2-5 | 14 | . | few | TRBV12-3/TRBV12-4
TGTGCCAGCAGCCAGGTCGGCGAGCAGTACTTC | CASSQVGEQYF | TRBJ2-7 | 11 | . | . | TRBV3-1
TGTGCCAGCTCACCACCAGGCGGGGTTGGCAATCAGCCCCAGCATTTT | CASSPPGGVGNQPQHF | TRBJ1-5 | 16 | . | few | TRBV18
TGTGCCAGCAGCCCTCGGGAAGCAACTAATGAAAAACTGTTTTTT | CASSPREATNEKLFF | TRBJ1-4 | 15 | . | few | TRBV7-9
TGTGCCAGCAGTCGCACTAGCGCCGCCGGGGAGCTGTTTTTT | CASSRTSAAGELFF | TRBJ2-2 | 14 | TRBD2 | . | TRBV28
TGTGCCAGCAGCAAAAGGGGGAGGGTCCAGCCCCAGCATTTT | CASSKRGRVQPQHF | TRBJ1-5 | 14 | . | . | TRBV21-1
TGTGCCATCAGGCGGGACAGGGGATCGGGTGCCAATGAGCAGTTCTTC | CAIRRDRGSGANEQFF | TRBJ2-1 | 16 | TRBD1 | few | TRBV10-3
TGCGCCAGCAGCTCATTAGACAGGGACGACGAGCAGTACTTC | CASSSLDRDDEQYF | TRBJ2-7 | 14 | TRBD1 | few | TRBV5-1
TGCAGTGCCGTCTACCACACCTCAGATACGCAGTATTTT | CSAVYHTSDTQYF | TRBJ2-3 | 13 | . | . | TRBV20-1
TGTGCCAGCAACGGGGGTCGGGGCTACACCTTC | CASNGGRGYTF | TRBJ1-2 | 11 | . | . | TRBV4-2
TGCAGTGCCGTGGGACTAGCTTCCTACGAGCAGTACTTC | CSAVGLASYEQYF | TRBJ2-7 | 13 | TRBD2 | few | TRBV20-1
TGTGCCAGCAGCTTTGGGCAGGGGGCGGACATTCAGTACTTC | CASSFGQGADIQYF | TRBJ2-4 | 14 | TRBD1 | few | TRBV7-8
TGTGCCAGTCGACGGACAGGGGCCGATAATTCACCCCTCCACTTT | CASRRTGADNSPLHF | TRBJ1-6 | 15 | TRBD1 | . | TRBV6-1
TGTGCCAGCAGCAGGGGCCCAAAGACCTACGAGCAGTACTTC | CASSRGPKTYEQYF | TRBJ2-7 | 14 | . | . | TRBV3-1
TGTGCCAGCAGCCCTAGTCTTGGGACAAATGAAAAACTGTTTTTT | CASSPSLGTNEKLFF | TRBJ1-4 | 15 | . | few | TRBV3-1
TGCGCCAGCAGCCAAGGTCCAGCGGGAGGGCCAGATACGCAGTATTTT | CASSQGPAGGPDTQYF | TRBJ2-3 | 16 | TRBD2 | few | TRBV4-1
TGTGCCAGCAAACCGCCAGTCATGAACACTGAAGCTTTCTTT | CASKPPVMNTEAFF | TRBJ1-1 | 14 | . | many | TRBV6-1
TGTGCCAGCAGCCAATTGGCTAGCGGGAAAATAATGAACATTCAGTACTTC | CASSQLASGKIMNIQYF | TRBJ2-4 | 17 | TRBD2 | few | TRBV4-2
TGTGCCAGTAGTAGCTCCGGACAAGTTAGCAATCAGCCCCAGCATTTT | CASSSSGQVSNQPQHF | TRBJ1-5 | 16 | . | . | TRBV19
TGTGCCAGCAGCTTGTCTGGGGCCGGGGAGCTGTTTTTT | CASSLSGAGELFF | TRBJ2-2 | 13 | . | many | TRBV7-2
TGTGCCAGCAGTGGGAGTCAGTTGGGGTTCGCTGAAGCTTTCTTT | CASSGSQLGFAEAFF | TRBJ1-1 | 15 | . | few | TRBV6-1
TGTGCCAGCAGTGCAGCGACTTACAATGAGCAGTTCTTC | CASSAATYNEQFF | TRBJ2-1 | 13 | . | . | TRBV25-1
TGTGCCAGCAGTCCCTCCGGGCGGTATGGCTACACCTTC | CASSPSGRYGYTF | TRBJ1-2 | 13 | . | few | TRBV12-3/TRBV12-4
TGTGCCAGCAGCCAACTACAGGGGGTAAGGTCCTACGAGCAGTACTTC | CASSQLQGVRSYEQYF | TRBJ2-7 | 16 | TRBD1 | few | TRBV4-1
TGTGCCAGCCGCCGGGACGGACAAGAGACCCAGTACTTC | CASRRDGQETQYF | TRBJ2-5 | 13 | . | . | TRBV5-1
TGTGCCAGCAGCCAAGTTAATTCCCGGCCCTCTGGGGCCAACGTCCTGACTTTC | CASSQVNSRPSGANVLTF | TRBJ2-6 | 18 | . | . | TRBV3-1
TGTGCCAGCAGCCACGACTCCGTTTGGGGGCGAGAGACCCAGTACTTC | CASSHDSVWGRETQYF | TRBJ2-5 | 16 | . | . | TRBV2
TGCAGTGCTAAACAGGGTACTGCTGGAAACACCATATATTTT | CSAKQGTAGNTIYF | TRBJ1-3 | 14 | . | few | TRBV20-1
TGTGCCAGCAGCCCAGGGGGCCACGAGCAGTACTTC | CASSPGGHEQYF | TRBJ2-7 | 12 | TRBD1 | few | TRBV9
TGTGCCAGCAGTCCCCCGGGACCGCAAAATTCACCCCTCCACTTT | CASSPPGPQNSPLHF | TRBJ1-6 | 15 | . | . | TRBV12-3/TRBV12-4
TGTGCCAGCAGTCTGTACGGACAGGGGAATGATGAAGCTTTCTTT | CASSLYGQGNDEAFF | TRBJ1-1 | 15 | TRBD1 | few | TRBV27
TGTGCCAGCAGCCAAGATATCAAGGCCGACTACACCGGGGAGCTGTTTTTT | CASSQDIKADYTGELFF | TRBJ2-2 | 17 | . | . | TRBV4-2
TGTGCCAGCAGTGCCCAGGGGAATGAGCAGTTCTTC | CASSAQGNEQFF | TRBJ2-1 | 12 | . | many | TRBV12-3/TRBV12-4
TGTGCCAGCAGCCAAGGGGCCGAGCAGTACTTC | CASSQGAEQYF | TRBJ2-7 | 11 | . | few | TRBV3-1
TGTGCCAGCAGCCTGGGACTAACGAACTACAATGAGCAGTTCTTC | CASSLGLTNYNEQFF | TRBJ2-1 | 15 | TRBD2 | . | TRBV7-2
TGTGCCAGCAGTGTCCGGACAGGGGGCGGTTCGAGAGGCTACACCTTC | CASSVRTGGGSRGYTF | TRBJ1-2 | 16 | TRBD1 | . | TRBV28
TGCAGTGCTAGAGGTGCGGGAGCCCACGAGCAGTACTTC | CSARGAGAHEQYF | TRBJ2-7 | 13 | TRBD2 | many | TRBV20-1
TGCAGTGCTAGTCGGCTGGGGAGGGACTATGGCTACACCTTC | CSASRLGRDYGYTF | TRBJ1-2 | 14 | . | . | TRBV20-1
TGTGCCAGCAGCCAAGGCATTTCAGGCTCCTACGAGCAGTACTTC | CASSQGISGSYEQYF | TRBJ2-7 | 15 | . | . | TRBV4-2
TGCGCCAGCAGCCAAGCTGGACAAGACACAGATACGCAGTATTTT | CASSQAGQDTDTQYF | TRBJ2-3 | 15 | . | . | TRBV4-3